The 2 T cell receptor beta chains below all came from one sample that was sequenced in a study of cytomegalovirus exposure and HLA in healthy donors. The PCR contained 60 Vbeta and 13 Jbeta primers. This table comes from immunoSEQ multiplex PCR, and its TCRdb copy is limited to in-frame clones, with some not included. This repertoire shows roughly 100,000 clones, under 80% found once; its top ten account for more than 3%. The specimen was PBMCs. These TCRs come from a man in his 60s in good health and CMV-seronegative.

This chain uses TRBV6-6 with TRBJ1-1; no clear D. V dropped 0 bases and J dropped 0 bases, with 8 bases sitting between them. The CDR3 contains 15 residues. CDR1 is MNHNY and CDR2 is SVGAGI in the germline V gene (reference sequence). CDR3 residues: CASSYSPGMNTEAFF. The CDR3 DNA follows: TGTGCCAGCAGTTACTCGCCGGGGATGAACACTGAAGCTTTCTTT.

V gene TRBV5-1 combines with J gene TRBJ2-1, with D perhaps TRBD1 (6 bases). The CDR3 is 15 residues long. Trimming left V 2 bases short and J 0 bases short, with 9 bases between. Per the germline V gene, CDR1 is SGHRS and CDR2 is YFSETQ. The DNA for the CDR3 is TGCGCCAGCAGCTTCCAACAGGGCTCCTACAATGAGCAGTTCTTC. Translated: CASSFQQGSYNEQFF. Drawing the rest from reference TRBV5-1 and TRBJ2-1, the complete variable domain is KAGVTQTPRYLIKTRGQQVTLSCSPISGHRSVSWYQQTPGQGLQFLFEYFSETQRNKGNFPGRFSGRQFSNSRSEMNVSTLELGDSALYLCASSFQQGSYNEQFFGPGTRLTVL.